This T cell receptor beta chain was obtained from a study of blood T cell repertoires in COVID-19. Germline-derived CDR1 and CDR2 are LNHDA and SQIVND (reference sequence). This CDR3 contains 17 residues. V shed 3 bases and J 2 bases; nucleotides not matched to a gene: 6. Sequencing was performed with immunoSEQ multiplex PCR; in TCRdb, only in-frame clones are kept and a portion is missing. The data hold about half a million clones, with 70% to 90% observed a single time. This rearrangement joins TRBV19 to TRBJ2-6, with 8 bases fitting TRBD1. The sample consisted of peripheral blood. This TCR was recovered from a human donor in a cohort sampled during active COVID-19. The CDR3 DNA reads TGTGCCAGTAGTATTGACAGGGGAGTGACTGGGGCCAACGTCCTGACTTTC. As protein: CASSIDRGVTGANVLTF.